This T cell receptor (beta chain) was observed in a study of control samples from healthy donors and cancer patients. Some clones are missing from TCRdb's copy, which holds only in-frame ones; the method was immunoSEQ multiplex PCR. The sample yields about 95,000 clones, around four fifths seen once. This CDR3 contains 13 residues. V was cut by 0 bases and J by 10 bases, with 10 bases left in between. Germline lookup yields CDR1 GTSNPN and CDR2 SVGIG (reference sequence). This clone was picked up one time. The chain has TRBV30 and TRBJ1-6; D is unresolved. The TCR originated in a man aged 25 to 40 in good health. The sequencing sample was made of blood. The CDR3 is CAWSVFLGSPLHF. CDR3 DNA: TGTGCCTGGAGTGTATTTTTGGGATCACCCCTCCACTTT. The full variable domain, its missing parts supplied by reference TRBV30 and TRBJ1-6, is SQTIHQWPATLVQPVGSPLSLECTVEGTSNPNLYWYRQAAGRGLQLLFYSVGIGQISSEVPQNLSASRPQDRQFILSSKKLLLSDSGFYLCAWSVFLGSPLHFGNGTRLTVT.